Here is one TCR beta chain with its context. Its specificity is unknown. Use of 60 Vbeta and 13 Jbeta primers characterized the PCR. Original analysis: In a later analysis, 75 million to 95 million unique TCR beta chains included roughly 11 million shared by two or more donors. Generated by immunoSEQ multiplex PCR, the TCRdb table keeps only in-frame clones and is missing some. That table gives V, J and clone size, and the DNA gave D and trimming. The data contain around 180,000 clones, roughly 80% of them singletons. When sampled, the donors appeared nominally healthy, though they likely had unrecorded immune exposures. The source of the sample is a study of cytomegalovirus exposure and HLA in healthy donors. Study-wide points: Cytomegalovirus association was assigned to approximately 160 TCR beta chains.

The receptor comes from a woman aged 45-65 years in good health and CMV-seronegative. The source material was PBMCs.

The CDR3 spells CASSLAAGGNTIYF. The CDR3 coding sequence is TGTGCCAGCAGCTTAGCGGCAGGGGGAAACACCATATATTTT. The chain uses TRBV7-2 and TRBJ1-3; possible D gene TRBD1, 5 bases. The germline V and J ends were trimmed by 0 bases and 4 bases, with 7 bases remaining between them. This CDR3 comprises 14 residues. Germline V gene lookup returns CDR1 SGHTA and CDR2 FQGNSA.